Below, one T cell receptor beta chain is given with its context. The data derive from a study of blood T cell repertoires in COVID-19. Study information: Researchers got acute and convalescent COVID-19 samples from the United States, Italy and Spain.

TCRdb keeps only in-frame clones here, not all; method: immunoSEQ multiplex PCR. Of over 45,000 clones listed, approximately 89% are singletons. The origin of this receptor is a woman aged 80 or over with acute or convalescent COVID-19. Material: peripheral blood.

The CDR3 nucleotides read TGTGCCAGCAGCAAAACAGGGTGGGGTGCTTTCTTT. Its translation is CASSKTGWGAFF. This rearrangement joins TRBV7-6 to TRBJ1-1; weak D call: TRBD1 (6 bases). The ends were cut back, 5 bases at V and 11 bases at J, with 15 bases in the middle. CDR1 is SGHVS, CDR2 FNYEAQ, per germline. The CDR3 runs 12 residues.